The clone carrying this TCR beta chain turned up a few times. Antigen specificity is unknown. The sample comes from a study of radiation and T cells in renal cell carcinoma. Method: immunoSEQ multiplex PCR; TCRdb's copy keeps in-frame clones and lacks some. This sample yields tens of thousands of clones, of which approximately 80% are seen a single time; about 37% belongs to the top ten. Study-level points and caveats: Baseline intratumoral clonotype presence is unknown without pretreatment biopsies. In blood, top tumor clones expanded by 2 weeks, shrinking by 4.

Sample time point: baseline pretreatment blood. The sample's treatment: 15 Gy SBRT to primary tumor, nephrectomy 4 weeks later. Blood was sampled at baseline, 2 weeks and 4 weeks after SBRT. Sequencing used blood, obtained from a patient whose treatment included radiotherapy and nephrectomy. This clonotype originated in a man aged 55 to 70 with renal cell carcinoma.

The CDR3 region is CASSYLQGRTEQYF. The CDR3 DNA reads TGTGCCAGCAGTTACTTGCAGGGTCGGACCGAGCAGTACTTC. V is TRBV6-5 and J is TRBJ2-7; possibly TRBD1 for D (5 bases). CDR1 is MNHEY and CDR2 is SVGAGI in the germline V gene. This CDR3 region has 14 residues. Between the trimmed V and J ends, which lost 1 base and 6 bases, there was a span of 13 bases.